This T cell receptor (beta chain) stems from a study of T cell repertoires in cytomegalovirus infection. Study-level background: Recently identified HLA-C-restricted CMV epitopes were among the peptides used. Both a matching HLA type and CMV infection were indicated by public TCR beta signatures.

The study, taken as a whole, reports: HLA-C-restricted CMV-specific TCR beta clonotypes prevailed in the ex vivo response.

This clonotype was seen a handful of times. Its antigen is undetermined. TCRdb recomputed calls from the reads with MiXCR, one row per CDR3 protein. The sample consists of some 940,000 distinct CDR3 sequences, approximately 32% of them appearing once. The germline CDR1 and CDR2 sequences are SQVTM and ANQGSEA. The CDR3 consists of 15 residues. The J segment lost 8 bases and the V segment lost 7 bases, leaving 13 bases of the junction unmatched. Sequenced here: cultured CD8+ T cells from PBMCs, sampled from culture after CMV antigen stimulation. This sequence was found in a human donor in good health (CMV status not recorded). Some clones in this sample may be carry-over from other donors' samples. V usage is TRBV29-1 and J usage is TRBJ2-3; 12 positions match TRBD1. CDR3 in DNA: TGCAGCGGCTACGGCGGGGACAGGGGGCCGGGTACGCAGTATTTT. This codes for CSGYGGDRGPGTQYF.